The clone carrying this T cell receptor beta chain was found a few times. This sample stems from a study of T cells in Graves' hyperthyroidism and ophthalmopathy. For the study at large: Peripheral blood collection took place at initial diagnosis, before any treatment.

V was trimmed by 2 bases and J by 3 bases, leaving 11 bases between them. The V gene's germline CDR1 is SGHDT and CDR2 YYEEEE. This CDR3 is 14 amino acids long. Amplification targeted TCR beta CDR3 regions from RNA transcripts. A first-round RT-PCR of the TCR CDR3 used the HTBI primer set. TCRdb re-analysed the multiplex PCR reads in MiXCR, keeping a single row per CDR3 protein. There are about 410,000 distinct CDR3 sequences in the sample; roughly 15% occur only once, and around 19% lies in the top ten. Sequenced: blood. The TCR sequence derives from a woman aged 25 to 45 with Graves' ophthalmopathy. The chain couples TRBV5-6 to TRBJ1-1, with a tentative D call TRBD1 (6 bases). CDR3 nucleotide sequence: TGTGCCAGCAGCTTCGGGACACCCTACACTGAAGCTTTCTTT. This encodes CASSFGTPYTEAFF.